The T cell receptor (beta chain) described here comes from a study of tumor-infiltrating lymphocytes in primary liver carcinoma. The source of the blood RNA was unsorted whole blood, and germline DNA was extracted as well. In the case of this clonotype: Antigen: not known. Relative to the germline gene, one junction end is altered; a read error may explain this.

The template, about 550 ng total RNA, yielded TCR beta cDNA made with a constant-region primer. Construction of TCR beta libraries relied on three successive nested multiplex PCR rounds employing slightly modified ARM-PCR. TRBV1-TRBV30 forward primers and a C-beta reverse primer were used in the first two PCR rounds, which each ran for about 11 cycles. Using its own MiXCR run on the multiplex PCR reads, TCRdb lists one record per CDR3 protein. The table lists about 330,000 distinct CDR3 sequences, approximately 65% of them singletons, with roughly 6.5% in the top ten. Study observations and caveats: Whereas tumor region pairs overlapped more, tumor-adjacent and tumor-blood pairs overlapped less.

This CDR3 contains 17 residues. Germline CDR1 is MNHEY and CDR2 is SVGEGT. This receptor was obtained from a man aged 40-49 years with primary liver carcinoma and hepatitis B virus infection. This rearrangement joins TRBV6-2 or TRBV6-3 to TRBJ2-2; weak D call: TRBD2 (5 bases). The sequenced sample consisted of peripheral blood. CDR3 coding DNA: TGTGCCAGCAGTAGGATCGGGAATGGACGGAACGCCGGGGATCTGTTTTTT. This encodes CASSRIGNGRNAGDLFF.